This T cell receptor (beta chain) appears in the sequencing data of a study of response to subunit inactivated influenza vaccine. Per germline, CDR1 SGHRS and CDR2 YFSETQ. The CDR3 has 15 amino acids. V was clipped by 0 bases and J by 8 bases, with 18 bases between them. This clonotype was seen at least ten times. One entry per CDR3 protein results from TCRdb running MiXCR on the RT-PCR reads. The sample contains about 520,000 distinct CDR3 sequences, 9.5% to 12% of which appear only once. The origin of this receptor is a man in his forties or fifties who received an inactivated influenza vaccine. This material consisted of PBMCs from blood, taken more than 35 days after vaccination. V is TRBV5-1 and J is TRBJ2-7; the D is unclear. Here the CDR3 DNA reads TGCGCCAGCAGCTTGGTCGGTGGTGGGAACTTGAAGCAGTACTTC. Translating it yields CASSLVGGGNLKQYF.